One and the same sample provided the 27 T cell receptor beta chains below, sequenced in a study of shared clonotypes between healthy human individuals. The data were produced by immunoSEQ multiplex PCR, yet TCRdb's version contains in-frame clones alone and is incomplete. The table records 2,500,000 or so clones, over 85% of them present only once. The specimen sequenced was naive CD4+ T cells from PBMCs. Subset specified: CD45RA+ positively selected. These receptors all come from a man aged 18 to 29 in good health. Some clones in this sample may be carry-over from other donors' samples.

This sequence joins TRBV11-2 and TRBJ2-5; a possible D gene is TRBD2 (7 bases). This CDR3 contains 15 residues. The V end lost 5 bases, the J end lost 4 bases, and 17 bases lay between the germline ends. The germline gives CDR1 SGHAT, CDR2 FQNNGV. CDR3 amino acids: CASSPRGGLGETQYF. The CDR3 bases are TGTGCCAGCAGCCCTAGGGGGGGGTTAGGAGAGACCCAGTACTTC.

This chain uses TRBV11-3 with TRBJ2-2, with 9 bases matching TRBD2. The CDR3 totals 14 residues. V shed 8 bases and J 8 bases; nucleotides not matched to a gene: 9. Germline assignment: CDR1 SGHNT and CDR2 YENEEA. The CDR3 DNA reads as TGTGCCAGCTGGCGGGAGGGCCGCCCGGGGGAGCTGTTTTTT. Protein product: CASWREGRPGELFF.

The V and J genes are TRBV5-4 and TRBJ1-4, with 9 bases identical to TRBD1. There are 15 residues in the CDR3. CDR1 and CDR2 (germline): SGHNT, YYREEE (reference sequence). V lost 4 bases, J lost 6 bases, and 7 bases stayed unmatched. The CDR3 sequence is CASSLLGQGDEKLFF. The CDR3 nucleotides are TGTGCCAGCAGCCTACTGGGACAGGGAGATGAAAAACTGTTTTTT.

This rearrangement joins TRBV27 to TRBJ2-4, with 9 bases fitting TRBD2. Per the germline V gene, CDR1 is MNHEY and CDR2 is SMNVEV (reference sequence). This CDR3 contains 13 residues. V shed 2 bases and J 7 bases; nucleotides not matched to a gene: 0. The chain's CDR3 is CASSLAGGNIQYF. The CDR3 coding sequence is TGTGCCAGCAGTTTAGCGGGGGGGAACATTCAGTACTTC.

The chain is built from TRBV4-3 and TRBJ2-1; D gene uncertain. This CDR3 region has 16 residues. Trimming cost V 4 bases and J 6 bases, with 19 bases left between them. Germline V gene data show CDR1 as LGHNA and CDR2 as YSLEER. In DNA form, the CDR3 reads TGCGCCAGCAGCCCTCGCAGGATCGTCTGGGGCAATGAGCAGTTCTTC. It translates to CASSPRRIVWGNEQFF.

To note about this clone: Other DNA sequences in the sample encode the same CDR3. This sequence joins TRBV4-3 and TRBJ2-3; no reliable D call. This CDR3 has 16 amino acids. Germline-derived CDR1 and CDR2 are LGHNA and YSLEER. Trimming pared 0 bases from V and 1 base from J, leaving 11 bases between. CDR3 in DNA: TGCGCCAGCAGCCAAGACCCTAGAGGAGGCACAGATACGCAGTATTTT. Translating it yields CASSQDPRGGTDTQYF.

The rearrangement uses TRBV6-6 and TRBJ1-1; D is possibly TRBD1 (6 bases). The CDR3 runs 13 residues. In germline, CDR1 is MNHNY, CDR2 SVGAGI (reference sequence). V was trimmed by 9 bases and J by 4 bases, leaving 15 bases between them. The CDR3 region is CASTGRFLTEAFF. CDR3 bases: TGTGCCAGTACAGGGCGCTTCCTCACTGAAGCTTTCTTT.

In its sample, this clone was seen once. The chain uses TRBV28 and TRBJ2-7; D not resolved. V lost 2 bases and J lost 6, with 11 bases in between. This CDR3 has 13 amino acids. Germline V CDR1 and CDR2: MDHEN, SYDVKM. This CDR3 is CASSLLAYGEQYF. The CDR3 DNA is TGTGCCAGCAGTTTACTCGCTTACGGCGAGCAGTACTTC.

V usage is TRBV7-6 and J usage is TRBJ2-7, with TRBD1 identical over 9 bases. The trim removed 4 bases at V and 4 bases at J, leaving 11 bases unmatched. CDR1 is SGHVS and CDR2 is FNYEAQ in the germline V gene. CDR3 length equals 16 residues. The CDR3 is CASSSRRDRAGYEQYF. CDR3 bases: TGTGCCAGCAGCTCACGGCGGGACAGGGCCGGGTACGAGCAGTACTTC.

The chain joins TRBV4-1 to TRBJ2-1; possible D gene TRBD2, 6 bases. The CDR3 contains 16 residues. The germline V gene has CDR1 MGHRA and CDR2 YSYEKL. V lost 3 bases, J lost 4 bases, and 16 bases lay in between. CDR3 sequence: CASSQPLIAAYNEQFF. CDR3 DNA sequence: TGCGCCAGCAGCCAGCCGTTGATAGCGGCTTACAATGAGCAGTTCTTC.

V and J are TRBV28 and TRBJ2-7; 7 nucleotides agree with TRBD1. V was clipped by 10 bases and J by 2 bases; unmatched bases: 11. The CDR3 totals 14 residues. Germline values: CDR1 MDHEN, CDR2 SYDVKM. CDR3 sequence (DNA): TGTGCCACCCTGAGACAGGGTGGTGCCTACGAGCAGTACTTC. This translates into CATLRQGGAYEQYF.

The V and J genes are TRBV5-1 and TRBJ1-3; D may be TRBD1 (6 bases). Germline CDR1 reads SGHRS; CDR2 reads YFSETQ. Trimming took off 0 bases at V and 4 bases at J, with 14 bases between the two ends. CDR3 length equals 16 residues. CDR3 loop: CASSLANRAPGNTIYF. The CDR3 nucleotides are TGCGCCAGCAGCTTGGCCAACAGGGCCCCGGGAAACACCATATATTTT. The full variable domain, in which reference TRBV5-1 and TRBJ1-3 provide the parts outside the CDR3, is KAGVTQTPRYLIKTRGQQVTLSCSPISGHRSVSWYQQTPGQGLQFLFEYFSETQRNKGNFPGRFSGRQFSNSRSEMNVSTLELGDSALYLCASSLANRAPGNTIYFGEGSWLTVV.

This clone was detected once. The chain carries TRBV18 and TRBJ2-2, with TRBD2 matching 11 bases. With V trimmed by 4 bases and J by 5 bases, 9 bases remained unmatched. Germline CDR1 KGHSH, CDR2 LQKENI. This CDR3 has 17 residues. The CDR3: CASSLSGTSGITGELFF. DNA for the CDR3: TGTGCCAGCTCACTCTCCGGGACTAGCGGTATAACCGGGGAGCTGTTTTTT.

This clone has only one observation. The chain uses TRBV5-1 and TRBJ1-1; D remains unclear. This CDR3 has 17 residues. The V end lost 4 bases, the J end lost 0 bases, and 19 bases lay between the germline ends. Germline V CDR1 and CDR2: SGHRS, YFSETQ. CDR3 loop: CASSGGTSAGMNTEAFF. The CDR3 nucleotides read TGCGCCAGCAGCGGAGGTACCTCGGCCGGAATGAACACTGAAGCTTTCTTT.

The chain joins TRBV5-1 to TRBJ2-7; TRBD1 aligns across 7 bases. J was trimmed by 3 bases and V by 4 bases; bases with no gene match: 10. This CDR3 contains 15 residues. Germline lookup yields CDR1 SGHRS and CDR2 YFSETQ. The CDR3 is CASSLRTGSVYEQYF. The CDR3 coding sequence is TGCGCCAGCAGCCTGAGGACAGGTTCGGTCTACGAGCAGTACTTC.

The CDR3 sequence is CASSVAWGQSYEQYF. In DNA form, the CDR3 reads TGTGCCAGCAGCGTAGCTTGGGGACAGTCCTACGAGCAGTACTTC. The chain joins TRBV9 to TRBJ2-7; TRBD1 agrees at 7 bases. Germline CDR1 is SGDLS and CDR2 is YYNGEE. The CDR3 is 15 residues long. V shed 0 bases and J 1 base; nucleotides not matched to a gene: 4.

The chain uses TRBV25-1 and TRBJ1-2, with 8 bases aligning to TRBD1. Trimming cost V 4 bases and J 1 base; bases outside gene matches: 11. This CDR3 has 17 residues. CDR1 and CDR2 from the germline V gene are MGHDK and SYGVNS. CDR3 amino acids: CASSGQGGTGGNYGYTF. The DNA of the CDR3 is TGTGCCAGCAGTGGCCAGGGGGGTACAGGGGGTAACTATGGCTACACCTTC.

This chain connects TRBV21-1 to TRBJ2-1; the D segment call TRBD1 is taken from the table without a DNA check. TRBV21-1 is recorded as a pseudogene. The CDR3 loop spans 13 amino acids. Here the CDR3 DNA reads TGTGCCAGCAGCAACAACAGGTTAAATGAGCAGTTCTTC. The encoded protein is CASSNNRLNEQFF.

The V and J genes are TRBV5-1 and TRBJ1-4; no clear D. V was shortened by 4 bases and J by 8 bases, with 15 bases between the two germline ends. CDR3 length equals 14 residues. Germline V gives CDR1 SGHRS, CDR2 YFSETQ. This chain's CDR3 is CASSLNPIAEKLFF. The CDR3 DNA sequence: TGCGCCAGCAGCCTAAACCCAATAGCCGAAAAACTGTTTTTT.

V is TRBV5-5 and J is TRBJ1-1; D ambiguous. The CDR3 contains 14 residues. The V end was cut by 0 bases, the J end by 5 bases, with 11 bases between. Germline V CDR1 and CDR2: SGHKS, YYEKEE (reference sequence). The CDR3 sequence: CASSLVALRTEAFF. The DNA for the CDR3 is TGTGCCAGCAGCTTGGTAGCCCTGAGGACTGAAGCTTTCTTT.

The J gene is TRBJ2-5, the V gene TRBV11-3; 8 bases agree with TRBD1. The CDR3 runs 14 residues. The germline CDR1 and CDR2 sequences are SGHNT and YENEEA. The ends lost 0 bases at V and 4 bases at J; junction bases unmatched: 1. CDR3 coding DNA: TGTGCCAGCAGCTTAGACAGGGGGCGAGAGACCCAGTACTTC. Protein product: CASSLDRGRETQYF. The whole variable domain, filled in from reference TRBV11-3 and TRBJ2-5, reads EAGVVQSPRYKIIEKKQPVAFWCNPISGHNTLYWYLQNLGQGPELLIRYENEEAVDDSQLPKDRFSAERLKGVDSTLKIQPAELGDSAVYLCASSLDRGRETQYFGPGTRLLVL.

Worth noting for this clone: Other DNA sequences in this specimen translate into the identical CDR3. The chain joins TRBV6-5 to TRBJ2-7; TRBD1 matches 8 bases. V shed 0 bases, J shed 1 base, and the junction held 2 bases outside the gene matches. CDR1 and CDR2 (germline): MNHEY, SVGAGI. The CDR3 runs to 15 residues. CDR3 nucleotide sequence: TGTGCCAGCAGTTACTCCACAGGGGGTTCCTACGAGCAGTACTTC. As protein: CASSYSTGGSYEQYF.

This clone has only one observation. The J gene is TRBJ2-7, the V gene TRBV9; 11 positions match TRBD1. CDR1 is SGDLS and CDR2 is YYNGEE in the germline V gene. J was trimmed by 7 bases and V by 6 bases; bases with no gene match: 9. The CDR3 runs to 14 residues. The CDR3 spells CASNPGQGAWEQYF. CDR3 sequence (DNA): TGTGCCAGCAACCCCGGACAGGGGGCATGGGAGCAGTACTTC. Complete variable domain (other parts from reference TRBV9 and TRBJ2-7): DSGVTQTPKHLITATGQRVTLRCSPRSGDLSVYWYQQSLDQGLQFLIQYYNGEERAKGNILERFSAQQFPDLHSELNLSSLELGDSALYFCASNPGQGAWEQYFGPGTRLTVT.

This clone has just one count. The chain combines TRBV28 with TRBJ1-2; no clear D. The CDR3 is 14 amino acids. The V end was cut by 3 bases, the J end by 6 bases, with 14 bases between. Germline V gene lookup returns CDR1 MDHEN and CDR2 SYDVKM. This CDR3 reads CASSLVFGEDGYTF. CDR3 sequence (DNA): TGTGCCAGCAGTTTGGTATTTGGTGAAGATGGCTACACCTTC.

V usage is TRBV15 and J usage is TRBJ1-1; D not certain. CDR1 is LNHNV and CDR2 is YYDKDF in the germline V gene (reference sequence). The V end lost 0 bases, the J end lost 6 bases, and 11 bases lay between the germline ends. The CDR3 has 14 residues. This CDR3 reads CATSRDLNYPEAFF. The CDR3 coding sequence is TGTGCCACCAGCAGAGATCTTAATTATCCTGAAGCTTTCTTT.

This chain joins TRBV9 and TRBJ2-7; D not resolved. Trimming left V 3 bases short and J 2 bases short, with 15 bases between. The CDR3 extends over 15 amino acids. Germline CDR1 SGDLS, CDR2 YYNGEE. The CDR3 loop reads CASSGGPDPPYEQYF. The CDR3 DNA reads TGTGCCAGCAGCGGCGGACCCGACCCTCCCTACGAGCAGTACTTC.

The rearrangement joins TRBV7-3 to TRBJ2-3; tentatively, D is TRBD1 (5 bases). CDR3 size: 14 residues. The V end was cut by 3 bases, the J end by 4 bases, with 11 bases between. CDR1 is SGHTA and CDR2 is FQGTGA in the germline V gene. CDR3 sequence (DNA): TGTGCCAGCAGCTTTTCAGGGTCCCCAGATACGCAGTATTTT. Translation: CASSFSGSPDTQYF.